This is a list of T cell receptor beta chains from one sample in a study of blood T cell repertoires in COVID-19. TCRdb's table, derived via immunoSEQ multiplex PCR, lists solely in-frame clones and lacks some. Altogether around 210,000 clones are present, 70% to 90% being singletons, with the ten largest covering approximately 0.97%. Input material: peripheral blood. The receptors were sampled from a man aged 55 to 70 with COVID-19, enrolled during active disease. Each CDR3 is given with its conserved first and last residue. A D gene is named only where the DNA matches it firmly. The listing skips clone size in some rows; elsewhere it reads once, few, many or a size class.

d_call j_call v_call clone_size cdr3_length cdr3_nt cdr3_aa
TRBD1 TRBJ2-3 TRBV4-3 - 16 TGCGCCAGCAGCCAAGGGACAGGGGTCAGCACAGATACGCAGTATTTT CASSQGTGVSTDTQYF
TRBD1 TRBJ1-4 TRBV10-1 - 19 TGCGCCAGCAGATGGTGTCTAACGGACAGGGGGTTCGATAATGAAAAACTGTTTTTT CASRWCLTDRGFDNEKLFF
- TRBJ1-4 TRBV3-1/TRBV3-2 once 16 TGTGCCAGCAGCCAACAGGGTGTTGCGACTAATGAAAAACTGTTTTTT CASSQQGVATNEKLFF
- TRBJ1-6 TRBV30 - 14 TGTGCCTGGAGTTCTGCAGGGTTTAATTCACCCCTCCACTTT CAWSSAGFNSPLHF
- TRBJ1-1 TRBV5-1 - 14 TGCGCCAGCAGCAGTACAGGGCCTGGATTTGAAGCTTTCTTT CASSSTGPGFEAFF
TRBD2 TRBJ2-3 TRBV18 - 20 TGTGCCAGCTCATTGACTCCGGGACTAGCGGGAGGCCAGAGCACAGATACGCAGTATTTT CASSLTPGLAGGQSTDTQYF
- TRBJ1-1 TRBV3-1/TRBV3-2 - 15 TGTGCCAGCAGCCTTTGGGACACCTCCCAAGAGCCAGCTTTCTTT CASSLWDTSQEPAFF
TRBD1 TRBJ2-3 TRBV27 - 15 TGTGCCAGCAGAAAGATGGGACAGGGCACAGATACGCAGTATTTT CASRKMGQGTDTQYF
- TRBJ1-1 TRBV7-9 - 13 TGTGCCAGCAGCTTCAGTCAGAACACTGAAGCTTTCTTT CASSFSQNTEAFF
- TRBJ1-3 TRBV15 - 14 TGTGCCACCAGCGACAGGTCCTCTGGAAACACCATATATTTT CATSDRSSGNTIYF
- TRBJ1-1 TRBV19 once 12 TGTGCCAGTAGTAATTGGGCCACTGAAGCTTTCTTT CASSNWATEAFF
TRBD2 TRBJ2-4 TRBV10-2 - 15 TGCGCCAGCAGTGGGGAGGGCTGGACCAAAAACATTCAGTACTTC CASSGEGWTKNIQYF
TRBD1 TRBJ2-6 TRBV7-2 - 16 TGTGCCAGCAGCTTAGTAGGGGGCGCTGGGGCCAACGTCCTGACTTTC CASSLVGGAGANVLTF
TRBD1 TRBJ1-2 TRBV30 - 13 TGTGCCTGCCCCGGGGACAGCGCTTATGGCTACACCTTC CACPGDSAYGYTF
- TRBJ2-7 TRBV28 - 15 TGTGCCAGCAGTTTGGCTCCAAGGGGGAGCTACGAGCAGTACTTC CASSLAPRGSYEQYF
- TRBJ2-2 TRBV5-5 - 17 TGTGCCAGCAGCCCTCCCCGTGGGACACTGAACACCGGGGAGCTGTTTTTT CASSPPRGTLNTGELFF
TRBD2 TRBJ2-7 TRBV6-5 - 15 TGTGCCAGCCAGCCTTGGGGACTAAGGGTATACGAGCAGTACTTC CASQPWGLRVYEQYF
TRBD1 TRBJ1-6 TRBV13 - 14 TGTGCCAGCAGCTTGGGGACAGCCAATTCACCCCTCCACTTT CASSLGTANSPLHF
- TRBJ2-3 TRBV14 - 16 TGTGCCAGCAGCCAAGTGTTTCCAGGTCGCACAGATACGCAGTATTTT CASSQVFPGRTDTQYF
- TRBJ2-7 TRBV6-5 - 11 TGTGCCAGCTCTAGGGGCGGCGAGCAGTACTTC CASSRGGEQYF